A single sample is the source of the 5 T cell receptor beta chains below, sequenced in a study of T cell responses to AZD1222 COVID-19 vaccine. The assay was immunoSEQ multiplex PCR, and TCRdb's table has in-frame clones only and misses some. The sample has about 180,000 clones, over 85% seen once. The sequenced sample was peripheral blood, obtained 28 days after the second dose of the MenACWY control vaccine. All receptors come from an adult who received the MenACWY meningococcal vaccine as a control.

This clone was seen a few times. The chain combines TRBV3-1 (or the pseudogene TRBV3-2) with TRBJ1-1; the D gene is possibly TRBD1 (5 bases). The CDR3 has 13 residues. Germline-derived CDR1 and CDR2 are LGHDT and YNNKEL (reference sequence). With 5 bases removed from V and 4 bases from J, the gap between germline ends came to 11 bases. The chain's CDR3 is CASSESGGTEAFF. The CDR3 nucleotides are TGTGCCAGCAGCGAGAGTGGGGGCACTGAAGCTTTCTTT.

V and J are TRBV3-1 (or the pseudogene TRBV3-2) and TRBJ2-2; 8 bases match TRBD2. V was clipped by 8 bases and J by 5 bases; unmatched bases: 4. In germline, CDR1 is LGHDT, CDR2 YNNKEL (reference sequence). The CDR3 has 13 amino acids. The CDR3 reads CASVASGTGELFF. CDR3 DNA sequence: TGTGCCAGCGTGGCTAGCGGGACCGGGGAGCTGTTTTTT.

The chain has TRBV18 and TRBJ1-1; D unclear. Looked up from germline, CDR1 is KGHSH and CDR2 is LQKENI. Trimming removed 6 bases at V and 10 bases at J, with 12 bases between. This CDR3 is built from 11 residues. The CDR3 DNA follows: TGTGCCAGCTCCCTCGAGGAGGGAGCTTTCTTT. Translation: CASSLEEGAFF.

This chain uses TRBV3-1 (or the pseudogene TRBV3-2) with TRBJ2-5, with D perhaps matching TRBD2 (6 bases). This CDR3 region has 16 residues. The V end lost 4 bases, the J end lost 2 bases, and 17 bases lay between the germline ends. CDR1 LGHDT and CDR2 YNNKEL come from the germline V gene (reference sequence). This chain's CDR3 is CASSLGVGGIQETQYF. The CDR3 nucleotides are TGTGCCAGCAGCCTAGGGGTCGGGGGAATACAAGAGACCCAGTACTTC.

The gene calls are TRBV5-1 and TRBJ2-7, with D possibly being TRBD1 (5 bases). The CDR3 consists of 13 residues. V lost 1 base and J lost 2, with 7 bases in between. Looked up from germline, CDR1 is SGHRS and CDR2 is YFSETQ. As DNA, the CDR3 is TGCGCCAGCAGCTTGCAGGGAACCTACGAGCAGTACTTC. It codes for CASSLQGTYEQYF.